This T cell receptor (beta chain) is from a study of regulatory T cells in long-lasting Graves disease. At the level of the study: Graves' patients diagnosed newly had used antithyroid drugs under 3 months. The study, taken as a whole, reports: Owing to a sample size that was small, accuracy may have been reduced.

Documented time point: newly diagnosed GD, antithyroid drugs for less than 3 months. With RNA extracted from PBMCs as input, the TCR library was made. The sample holds many counts of this clonotype. Its matching antigen is unknown. Building of the TCR beta libraries involved iRepertoire HTBI primers and Arm-PCR of CDR3 regions. MiXCR, run by TCRdb on the multiplex PCR reads, gives a single entry per CDR3 protein. The data contain roughly 400,000 distinct CDR3 sequences, approximately 15% of them seen just once; the ten biggest clones take up approximately 7.8%. The data were also submitted as part of a second study, on T cells in Graves' hyperthyroidism and ophthalmopathy.

This clonotype was sampled from a woman between 35 and 50 years old with Graves disease. The material was peripheral blood mononuclear cells (PBMCs), obtained at new diagnosis, from a patient treated with antithyroid drugs.

CDR3 loop: CASTSRDRLQETQYF. Written as DNA, the CDR3 is TGTGCCAGCACCTCACGGGACAGGTTACAAGAGACCCAGTACTTC. The V and J genes are TRBV11-2 and TRBJ2-5; 8 nucleotides line up with TRBD1. Germline V gene data show CDR1 as SGHAT and CDR2 as FQNNGV. Trimming took 7 bases from V and 2 from J; bases not matched to a gene: 9. The CDR3 sequence is 15 residues long.